The 32 T cell receptor beta chains below all came from one sample that was sequenced in a study of blood T cell repertoires in COVID-19. Sequencing was performed with immunoSEQ multiplex PCR; in TCRdb, only in-frame clones are kept and a portion is missing. The top ten clones hold under 1.2% of a sample with 300,000 to 450,000 clones, over 65% of them seen once. The sample comprised peripheral blood. All receptors derive from a human donor with acute or convalescent COVID-19. The donor label of this sample is uncertain.

This clone was seen more than once but under ten times. The V call is TRBV3-1 (or the pseudogene TRBV3-2), the J call TRBJ2-1, with 10 bases fitting TRBD2. The V gene end was trimmed by 6 bases and the J gene end by 7 bases; junction bases not matched to a gene: 3. This CDR3 is built from 13 residues. The germline CDR1 and CDR2 sequences are LGHDT and YNNKEL (reference sequence). The CDR3 here is CASRAGGLNEQFF. The CDR3 DNA reads TGTGCCAGCAGAGCGGGGGGGCTGAATGAGCAGTTCTTC.

The chain is built from TRBV5-1 and TRBJ2-5; possibly TRBD2 for D (6 bases). Per the germline V gene, CDR1 is SGHRS and CDR2 is YFSETQ. The CDR3 has 15 residues. The germline V and J ends were trimmed by 4 bases and 0 bases, with 13 bases remaining between them. CDR3 in amino acids: CASSTGLSYQETQYF. CDR3 coding DNA: TGCGCCAGCAGCACGGGACTGTCGTACCAAGAGACCCAGTACTTC. The complete variable domain, with remaining parts taken from reference TRBV5-1 and TRBJ2-5, reads KAGVTQTPRYLIKTRGQQVTLSCSPISGHRSVSWYQQTPGQGLQFLFEYFSETQRNKGNFPGRFSGRQFSNSRSEMNVSTLELGDSALYLCASSTGLSYQETQYFGPGTRLLVL.

The CDR3 coding sequence is TGTGCCAGCAGTTCTCCGGGGGGCCTAAAAGATACGCAGTATTTT. Its translation: CASSSPGGLKDTQYF. The chain joins TRBV6-5 to TRBJ2-3; D might be TRBD2 (7 bases). This CDR3 spans 15 amino acids. CDR1 is MNHEY and CDR2 is SVGAGI in the germline V gene. Trimming removed 4 bases from V and 5 bases from J, with 16 bases in between.

J is TRBJ2-2 and V is TRBV5-1, with TRBD2 as a possible D gene (5 bases). Germline V lookup: CDR1 SGHRS, CDR2 YFSETQ. V was clipped by 4 bases and J by 5 bases, with 24 bases between them. The CDR3 covers 18 residues. In DNA form, the CDR3 reads TGCGCCAGCAGCCGTTCGACACAAGGTCGCGGGCAGACCGGGGAGCTGTTTTTT. Translation gives CASSRSTQGRGQTGELFF.

This rearrangement joins TRBV28 to TRBJ1-4; D is uncertain. Trimming took 8 bases from V and 8 from J, leaving 12 bases between them. This CDR3 has 12 amino acids. Germline V CDR1 and CDR2: MDHEN, SYDVKM. The CDR3: CASCDAGEKLFF. The DNA for the CDR3 is TGTGCCAGCTGCGACGCGGGAGAAAAACTGTTTTTT.

V usage is TRBV10-1 and J usage is TRBJ1-2; 7 nucleotides agree with TRBD1. Per germline, CDR1 WNHNN and CDR2 SYGVQD (reference sequence). With V trimmed by 8 bases and J by 4 bases, 16 bases remained unmatched. The CDR3 covers 16 residues. CDR3 sequence reads: CASSRSTGKGLYGYTF. Here the CDR3 DNA reads TGCGCCAGCTCCCGTTCGACAGGGAAGGGCCTCTATGGCTACACCTTC.

The chain uses TRBV7-6 and TRBJ2-2; TRBD2 agrees at 11 bases. Trimming removed 2 bases from V and 6 bases from J; junction bases left unmatched: 8. The CDR3 loop spans 17 amino acids. The germline V gene has CDR1 SGHVS and CDR2 FNYEAQ. The CDR3 here is CASSLYFSGGAPGELFF. The CDR3 DNA is TGTGCCAGCAGCTTATACTTTAGCGGGGGGGCCCCCGGGGAGCTGTTTTTT.

The genes are TRBV2 and TRBJ1-5; unclear D gene. The CDR3 sequence is 15 residues long. V dropped 2 bases and J dropped 3 bases, with 11 bases sitting between them. Germline CDR1 reads SNHLY; CDR2 reads FYNNEI. CDR3 amino acids: CASSERRGFNQPQHF. The CDR3 DNA reads TGTGCCAGCAGTGAACGCCGTGGCTTCAATCAGCCCCAGCATTTT.

The CDR3 loop is CASSPRQASMNTEAFF. The CDR3 DNA reads TGTGCCAGCAGCCCCCGACAGGCCTCGATGAACACTGAAGCTTTCTTT. The V call is TRBV7-2, the J call TRBJ1-1; D might be TRBD1 (6 bases). V was cut by 5 bases and J by 0 bases, with 16 bases left in between. The CDR3 is 16 residues long. Germline CDR1 SGHTA, CDR2 FQGNSA.

The chain has TRBV5-5 and TRBJ2-3, with 9 nucleotides matching TRBD1. V dropped 4 bases and J dropped 3; count of bases not matched to a gene: 9. CDR3 length equals 16 residues. Germline V gives CDR1 SGHKS, CDR2 YYEKEE (reference sequence). CDR3 sequence (DNA): TGTGCCAGCAGCAGAAGGGACAGGGCGGATACAGATACGCAGTATTTT. This encodes CASSRRDRADTDTQYF.

This chain uses TRBV7-9 with TRBJ2-3; TRBD1 matches at 7 bases. V dropped 4 bases and J dropped 0; count of bases not matched to a gene: 7. Germline CDR1 and CDR2: SEHNR and FQNEAQ (reference sequence). This CDR3 has 16 amino acids. CDR3 amino acids: CASSSRGQLSTDTQYF. The DNA for the CDR3 is TGTGCCAGCAGCTCGAGGGGACAGTTAAGCACAGATACGCAGTATTTT.

V and J are TRBV7-9 and TRBJ1-2, with no clear D. V dropped 0 bases and J dropped 2 bases, with 10 bases sitting between them. CDR3 length: 15 residues. From germline, CDR1 is SEHNR and CDR2 FQNEAQ (reference sequence). This chain's CDR3 is CASSLARPENYGYTF. The DNA of the CDR3 is TGTGCCAGCAGCTTAGCCCGGCCGGAGAACTATGGCTACACCTTC.

The chain has TRBV6-2 or TRBV6-3 and TRBJ1-2; 11 bases fit TRBD1. V lost 0 bases and J lost 7; bases outside the gene matches: 10. Germline V lookup: CDR1 MNHEY, CDR2 SVGEGT. The CDR3 is 17 residues long. CDR3 nucleotides: TGTGCCAGCAGTTACTCGAGGACAGGGGGCGCATATCCTGGCTACACCTTC. Protein: CASSYSRTGGAYPGYTF.

The chain employs TRBV7-8 and TRBJ1-6; the match to TRBD1 covers 8 bases. The ends lost 5 bases at V and 5 bases at J; junction bases unmatched: 5. Germline lookup yields CDR1 SGHVS and CDR2 FQNEAQ. The CDR3 contains 15 residues. CDR3 DNA: TGTGCCAGCAGCCAGGGGGCTACGAATAATTCACCCCTCCACTTT. This sequence encodes CASSQGATNNSPLHF.

This clone was recorded only once. J is TRBJ1-4 and V is TRBV30; D is ambiguous. The CDR3 is 12 amino acids. V gave up 3 bases and J gave up 7 bases, with 9 bases separating them. Germline V gives CDR1 GTSNPN, CDR2 SVGIG (reference sequence). CDR3 DNA: TGTGCCTGGAGCGCTAGTGGTGAAAAACTGTTTTTT. It specifies CAWSASGEKLFF.

This chain links TRBV5-1 with TRBJ1-1; unclear D gene. The CDR3 is made up of 14 amino acids. The germline CDR1 and CDR2 sequences are SGHRS and YFSETQ. Trimming removed 2 bases at V and 1 base at J, with 9 bases between. CDR3 nucleotides: TGCGCCAGCAGCTTACATACAGAGAACACTGAAGCTTTCTTT. Amino acids: CASSLHTENTEAFF. Combining the CDR3 with reference TRBV5-1 and TRBJ1-1 gives the whole variable domain KAGVTQTPRYLIKTRGQQVTLSCSPISGHRSVSWYQQTPGQGLQFLFEYFSETQRNKGNFPGRFSGRQFSNSRSEMNVSTLELGDSALYLCASSLHTENTEAFFGQGTRLTVV.

This chain uses TRBV13 with TRBJ1-1; 9 bases match TRBD1. Germline values: CDR1 PRHDT, CDR2 FYEKMQ (reference sequence). CDR3 length equals 15 residues. J was trimmed by 6 bases and V by 9 bases; bases with no gene match: 14. CDR3 nucleotide sequence: TGTGCCAGTAACAAAGAGGGACAGGGAAAATCTGAAGCTTTCTTT. As protein: CASNKEGQGKSEAFF.

V is TRBV11-3 and J is TRBJ2-3; 8 nucleotides align to TRBD2. The germline gives CDR1 SGHNT, CDR2 YENEEA. Unmatched junction bases numbered 2, after V lost 6 bases and J lost 6 bases. This CDR3 comprises 12 residues. The CDR3: CASSSSGDTQYF. The DNA of the CDR3 is TGTGCCAGCAGTTCTAGCGGGGATACGCAGTATTTT.

V and J are TRBV25-1 and TRBJ2-3, with D possibly TRBD1 on 6 matching bases. There are 15 residues in the CDR3. V was cut by 2 bases and J by 4 bases, with 13 bases left in between. Per germline, CDR1 MGHDK and CDR2 SYGVNS. Here the CDR3 reads CASSERGGLADTQYF. The CDR3 coding sequence is TGTGCCAGCAGTGAACGAGGGGGTCTGGCAGATACGCAGTATTTT. The full variable domain, its missing parts supplied by reference TRBV25-1 and TRBJ2-3, is EADIYQTPRYLVIGTGKKITLECSQTMGHDKMYWYQQDPGMELHLIHYSYGVNSTEKGDLSSESTVSRIRTEHFPLTLESARPSHTSQYLCASSERGGLADTQYFGPGTRLTVL.

The rearrangement uses TRBV18 and TRBJ1-1, with TRBD1 identical over 7 bases. Trimming removed 1 base from V and 3 bases from J; junction bases left unmatched: 5. Germline CDR1 is KGHSH and CDR2 is LQKENI. The CDR3 has 15 amino acids. For the CDR3, the DNA is TGTGCCAGCTCACCACAGGGCCAGGGGGACACTGAAGCTTTCTTT. It codes for CASSPQGQGDTEAFF.

V usage is TRBV12-5 and J usage is TRBJ2-1; D remains unclear. This CDR3 has 16 amino acids. Trimming cost V 3 bases and J 1 base, with 13 bases left between them. In germline, CDR1 is LGHNT, CDR2 FRNRAP. The chain's CDR3 is CASGLWYGGSYNEQFF. The CDR3 DNA sequence: TGTGCTAGTGGTTTATGGTACGGCGGATCCTACAATGAGCAGTTCTTC.

The chain combines TRBV24-1 with TRBJ2-1, with a weak D call TRBD2 (5 bases). The CDR3 is 17 residues long. Deletions cut 3 bases from V and 4 bases from J, with 18 bases between. Germline V lookup: CDR1 KGHDR, CDR2 SFDVKD. CDR3 in amino acids: CATSDPSGGGFYNEQFF. The CDR3 nucleotides are TGTGCCACCAGTGATCCGTCAGGCGGAGGATTTTACAATGAGCAGTTCTTC.

This clone was observed once. The chain joins TRBV7-9 to TRBJ2-3; a possible D gene is TRBD1 (6 bases). Trimming shortened V by 5 bases and J by 0 bases, and 15 bases separated the two germline ends. CDR1 and CDR2 from the germline V gene are SEHNR and FQNEAQ (reference sequence). The CDR3 is 16 residues long. The CDR3 DNA follows: TGTGCCAGCAGCGTACTAGTGGGGGCTAGCACAGATACGCAGTATTTT. This sequence encodes CASSVLVGASTDTQYF.

This chain connects TRBV11-2 to TRBJ2-2, with TRBD2 matching over 11 bases. The CDR3 length is 15 residues. The germline V gene has CDR1 SGHAT and CDR2 FQNNGV. V trimming: 3 bases; J trimming: 5 bases; junction bases outside the gene matches: 2. The CDR3, as DNA: TGTGCCAGCAGCTTTCGGACTAGCGGGACCGGGGAGCTGTTTTTT. Translating gives CASSFRTSGTGELFF.

The chain couples TRBV5-1 to TRBJ2-1, with 8 bases lining up with TRBD2. Germline assignment: CDR1 SGHRS and CDR2 YFSETQ. The CDR3 loop spans 16 amino acids. The J segment lost 3 bases and the V segment lost 0 bases, leaving 5 bases of the junction unmatched. In DNA, the CDR3 is TGCGCCAGCAGCTTGGAACTAGCGGCGAACTACAATGAGCAGTTCTTC. Its translation: CASSLELAANYNEQFF.

V and J are TRBV2 and TRBJ2-1, with 11 bases matching TRBD2. This CDR3 region has 15 residues. Unmatched junction bases numbered 5, after V lost 3 bases and J lost 7 bases. Germline CDR1 SNHLY, CDR2 FYNNEI. DNA of the CDR3: TGTGCCAGCAGTGACGTGACTAGCGGGGAGAATGAGCAGTTCTTC. Amino acid sequence: CASSDVTSGENEQFF.

This chain links TRBV27 with TRBJ2-1; D remains ambiguous. Germline V gene sequence: CDR1 MNHEY, CDR2 SMNVEV (reference sequence). CDR3 length: 13 amino acids. With 6 bases removed from V and 0 bases from J, the gap between germline ends came to 6 bases. The chain's CDR3 is CASSESSYNEQFF. The DNA for the CDR3 is TGTGCCAGCAGCGAGAGCTCCTACAATGAGCAGTTCTTC.

This chain joins TRBV11-2 and TRBJ1-4; D perhaps matches TRBD1 (5 bases). Germline assignment: CDR1 SGHAT and CDR2 FQNNGV. This CDR3 is 16 amino acids long. V shed 5 bases and J shed 7 bases, with 20 bases lying between them. The CDR3 region has the DNA TGTGCCAGCAGCCCTCGGGGGACGGCCGTAGGTGAAAAACTGTTTTTT. Amino acids: CASSPRGTAVGEKLFF.

The chain employs TRBV11-2 and TRBJ1-5; possible D gene TRBD1, 6 bases. Trimming pared 5 bases from V and 5 bases from J, leaving 16 bases between. The CDR3 has 15 residues. Germline CDR1 is SGHAT and CDR2 is FQNNGV. The CDR3, as DNA: TGTGCCAGCAGCCTAGGAAGGGGGTTCTATCAGCCCCAGCATTTT. Translated: CASSLGRGFYQPQHF. The entire variable domain, with the rest obtained from reference TRBV11-2 and TRBJ1-5, is as follows: EAGVAQSPRYKIIEKRQSVAFWCNPISGHATLYWYQQILGQGPKLLIQFQNNGVVDDSQLPKDRFSAERLKGVDSTLKIQPAKLEDSAVYLCASSLGRGFYQPQHFGDGTRLSIL.

This chain connects TRBV5-6 to TRBJ2-7; D may be TRBD1 (6 bases). The germline V and J ends were trimmed by 5 bases and 4 bases, with 19 bases remaining between them. The CDR3 extends over 15 amino acids. Germline assignment: CDR1 SGHDT and CDR2 YYEEEE. CDR3 sequence reads: CASRFSPGHSYEQYF. The CDR3 DNA reads TGTGCCAGCAGGTTCTCTCCGGGACATAGTTACGAGCAGTACTTC.

The CDR3 coding sequence is TGTGCCAGCAGTTGGGGACAGGGGGCCCTTAATGAAAAACTGTTTTTT. It translates to CASSWGQGALNEKLFF. The chain recombines TRBV6-5 with TRBJ1-4; TRBD1 matches 12 bases. V shed 4 bases and J 4 bases; nucleotides not matched to a gene: 4. This CDR3 spans 16 amino acids. Germline V CDR1 and CDR2: MNHEY, SVGAGI.

This chain links TRBV5-5 with TRBJ1-6, with D perhaps TRBD1 (5 bases). The CDR3 is 15 amino acids. CDR1 is SGHKS and CDR2 is YYEKEE in the germline V gene (reference sequence). Trimming removed 4 bases from V and 12 bases from J, with 20 bases in between. The CDR3 DNA sequence: TGTGCCAGCAGCCAACATTTAGCTCAGGGTTTACCCCTCCACTTT. Amino acids: CASSQHLAQGLPLHF.